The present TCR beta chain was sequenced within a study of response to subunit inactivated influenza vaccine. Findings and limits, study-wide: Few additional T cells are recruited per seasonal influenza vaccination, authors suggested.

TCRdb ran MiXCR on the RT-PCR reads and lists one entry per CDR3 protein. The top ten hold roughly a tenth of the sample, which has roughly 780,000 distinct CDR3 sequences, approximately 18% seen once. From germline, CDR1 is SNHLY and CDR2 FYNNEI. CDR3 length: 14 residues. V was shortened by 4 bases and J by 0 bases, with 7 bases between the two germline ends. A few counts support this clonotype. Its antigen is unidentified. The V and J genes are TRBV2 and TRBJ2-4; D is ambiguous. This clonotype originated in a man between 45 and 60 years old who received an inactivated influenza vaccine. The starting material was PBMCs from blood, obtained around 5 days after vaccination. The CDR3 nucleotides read TGTGCCAGCAGTGGGGGTCTAGCCAAAAACATTCAGTACTTC. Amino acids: CASSGGLAKNIQYF.